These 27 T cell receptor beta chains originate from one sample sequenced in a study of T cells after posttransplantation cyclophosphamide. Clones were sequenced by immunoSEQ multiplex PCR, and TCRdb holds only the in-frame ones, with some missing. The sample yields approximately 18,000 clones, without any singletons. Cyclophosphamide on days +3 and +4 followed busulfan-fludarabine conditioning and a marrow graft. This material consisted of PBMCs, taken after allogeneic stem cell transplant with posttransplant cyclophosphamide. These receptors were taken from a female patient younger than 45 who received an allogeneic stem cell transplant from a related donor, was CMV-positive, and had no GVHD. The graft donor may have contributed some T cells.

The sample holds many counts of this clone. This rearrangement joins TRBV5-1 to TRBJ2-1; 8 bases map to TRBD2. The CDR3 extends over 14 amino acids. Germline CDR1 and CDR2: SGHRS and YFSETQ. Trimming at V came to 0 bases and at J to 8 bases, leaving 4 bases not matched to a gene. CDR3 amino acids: CASSLGGTRDEQFF. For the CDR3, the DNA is TGCGCCAGCAGCTTGGGCGGGACTAGGGATGAGCAGTTCTTC.

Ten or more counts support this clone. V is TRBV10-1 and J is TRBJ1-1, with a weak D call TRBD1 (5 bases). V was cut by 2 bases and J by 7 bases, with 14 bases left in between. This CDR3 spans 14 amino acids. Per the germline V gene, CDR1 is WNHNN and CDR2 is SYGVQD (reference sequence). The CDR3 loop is CASSEGRRGVEAFF. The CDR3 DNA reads TGCGCCAGCAGTGAGGGTCGGCGGGGGGTTGAAGCTTTCTTT.

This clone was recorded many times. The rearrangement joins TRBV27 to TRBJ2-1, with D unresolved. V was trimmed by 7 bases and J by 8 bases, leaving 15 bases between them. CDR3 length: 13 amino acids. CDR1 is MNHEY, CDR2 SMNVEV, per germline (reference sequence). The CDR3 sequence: CASMASLADEQFF. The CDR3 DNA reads TGTGCCAGCATGGCATCGTTGGCCGATGAGCAGTTCTTC.

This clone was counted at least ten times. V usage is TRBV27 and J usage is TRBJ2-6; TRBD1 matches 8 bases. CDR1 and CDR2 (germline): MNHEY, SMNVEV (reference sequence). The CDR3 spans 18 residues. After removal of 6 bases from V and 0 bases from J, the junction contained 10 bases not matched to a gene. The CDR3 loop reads CASSPATGVHSGANVLTF. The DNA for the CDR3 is TGTGCCAGCAGCCCCGCGACAGGGGTGCACTCTGGGGCCAACGTCCTGACTTTC.

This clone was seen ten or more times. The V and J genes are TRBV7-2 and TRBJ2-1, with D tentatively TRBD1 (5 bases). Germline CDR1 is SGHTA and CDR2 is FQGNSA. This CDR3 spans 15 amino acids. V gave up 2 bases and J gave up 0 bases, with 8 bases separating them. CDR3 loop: CASSLLGDSYNEQFF. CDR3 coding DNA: TGTGCCAGCAGCTTACTAGGGGACTCCTACAATGAGCAGTTCTTC.

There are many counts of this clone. The CDR3 DNA reads TGCGCCAGCAGGGCCGGGACAGGGCCTCTCGTTACCATGAACACTGAAGCTTTCTTT. It codes for CASRAGTGPLVTMNTEAFF. This rearrangement joins TRBV5-1 to TRBJ1-1; 9 positions agree with TRBD1. CDR1 and CDR2 from the germline V gene are SGHRS and YFSETQ. J lost 0 bases, V lost 5 bases, and 17 bases had no gene match. The CDR3 extends over 19 amino acids.

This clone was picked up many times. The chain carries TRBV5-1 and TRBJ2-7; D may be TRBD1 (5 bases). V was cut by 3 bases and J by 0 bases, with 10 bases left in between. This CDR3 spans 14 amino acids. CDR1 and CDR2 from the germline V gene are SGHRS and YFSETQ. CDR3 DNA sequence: TGCGCCAGCAGCTCGAGGACACTCTCCTACGAGCAGTACTTC. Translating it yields CASSSRTLSYEQYF.

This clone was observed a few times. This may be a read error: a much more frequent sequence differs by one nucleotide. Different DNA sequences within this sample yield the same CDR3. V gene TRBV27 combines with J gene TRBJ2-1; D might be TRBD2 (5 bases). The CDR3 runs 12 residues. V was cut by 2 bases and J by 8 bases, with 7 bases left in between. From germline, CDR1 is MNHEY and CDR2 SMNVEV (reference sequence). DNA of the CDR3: TGTGCCAGCAGTTTAGTCGGGGATGAGCAGTTCTTC. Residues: CASSLVGDEQFF.

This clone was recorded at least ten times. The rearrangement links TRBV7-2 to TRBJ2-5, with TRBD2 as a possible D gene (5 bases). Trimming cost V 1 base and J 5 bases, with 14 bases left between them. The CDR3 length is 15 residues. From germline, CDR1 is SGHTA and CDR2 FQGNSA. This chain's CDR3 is CASSLVVGVEETQYF. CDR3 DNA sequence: TGTGCCAGCAGCTTAGTGGTGGGAGTTGAGGAGACCCAGTACTTC.

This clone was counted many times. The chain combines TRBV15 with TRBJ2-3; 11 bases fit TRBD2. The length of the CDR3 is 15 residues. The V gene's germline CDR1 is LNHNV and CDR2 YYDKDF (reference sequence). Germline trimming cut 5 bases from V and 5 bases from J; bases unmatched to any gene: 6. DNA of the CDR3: TGTGCCACCAGCTTGACAGGACTAGCGGGAGATACGCAGTATTTT. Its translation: CATSLTGLAGDTQYF.

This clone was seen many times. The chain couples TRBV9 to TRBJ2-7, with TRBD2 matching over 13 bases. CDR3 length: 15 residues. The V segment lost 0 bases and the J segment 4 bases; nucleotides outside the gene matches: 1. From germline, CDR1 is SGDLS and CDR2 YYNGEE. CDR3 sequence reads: CASSVGLAGGYEQYF. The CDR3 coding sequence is TGTGCCAGCAGCGTAGGACTAGCGGGAGGATACGAGCAGTACTTC.

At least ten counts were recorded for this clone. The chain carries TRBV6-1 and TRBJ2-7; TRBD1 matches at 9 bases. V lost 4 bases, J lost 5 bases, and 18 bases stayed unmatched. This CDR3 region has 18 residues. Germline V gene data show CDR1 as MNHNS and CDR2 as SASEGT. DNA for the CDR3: TGTGCCAGCAGTGCAGGACAGGGGACGGGTGGAGGTACCGACGAGCAGTACTTC. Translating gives CASSAGQGTGGGTDEQYF.

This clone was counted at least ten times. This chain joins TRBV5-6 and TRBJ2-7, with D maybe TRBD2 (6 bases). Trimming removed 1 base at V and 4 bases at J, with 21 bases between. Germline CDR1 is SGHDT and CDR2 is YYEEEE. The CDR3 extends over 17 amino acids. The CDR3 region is CASSLQASAKVSYEQYF. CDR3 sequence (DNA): TGTGCCAGCAGCTTGCAGGCTAGCGCCAAGGTCTCGTACGAGCAGTACTTC.

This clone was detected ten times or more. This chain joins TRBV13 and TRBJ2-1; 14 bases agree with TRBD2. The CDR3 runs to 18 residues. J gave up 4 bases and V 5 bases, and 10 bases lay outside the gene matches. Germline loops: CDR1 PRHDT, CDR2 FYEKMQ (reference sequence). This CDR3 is CASSATSGRAWVYNEQFF. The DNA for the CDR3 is TGTGCCAGCAGCGCGACTAGCGGGAGGGCCTGGGTTTACAATGAGCAGTTCTTC.

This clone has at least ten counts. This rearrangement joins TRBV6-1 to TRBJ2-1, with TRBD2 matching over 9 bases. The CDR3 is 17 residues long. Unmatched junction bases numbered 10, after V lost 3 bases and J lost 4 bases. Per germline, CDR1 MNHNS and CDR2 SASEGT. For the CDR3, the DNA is TGTGCCAGCAGTGATTGGGGGCTAGCGGGGATTTACAATGAGCAGTTCTTC. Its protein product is CASSDWGLAGIYNEQFF.

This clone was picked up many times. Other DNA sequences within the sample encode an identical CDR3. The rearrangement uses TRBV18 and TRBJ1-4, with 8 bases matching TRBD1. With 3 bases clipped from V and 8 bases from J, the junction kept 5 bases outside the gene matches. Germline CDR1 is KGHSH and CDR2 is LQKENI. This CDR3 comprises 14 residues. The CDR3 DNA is TGTGCCAGCTCACCGACAGGGGAAGGAGAAAAACTGTTTTTT. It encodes CASSPTGEGEKLFF.

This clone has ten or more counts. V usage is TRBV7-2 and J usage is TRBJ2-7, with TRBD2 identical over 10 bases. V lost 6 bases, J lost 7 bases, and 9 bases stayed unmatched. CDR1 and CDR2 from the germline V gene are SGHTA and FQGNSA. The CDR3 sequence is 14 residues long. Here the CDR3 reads CASSRTSGPKEQYF. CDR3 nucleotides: TGTGCCAGCAGTCGGACTAGCGGACCAAAGGAGCAGTACTTC.

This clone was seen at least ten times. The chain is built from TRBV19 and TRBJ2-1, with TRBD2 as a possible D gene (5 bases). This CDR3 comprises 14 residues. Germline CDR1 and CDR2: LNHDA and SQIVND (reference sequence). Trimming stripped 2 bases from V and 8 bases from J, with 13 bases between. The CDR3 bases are TGTGCCAGTAGTATATACGGGGATCTATATGAGCAGTTCTTC. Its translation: CASSIYGDLYEQFF.

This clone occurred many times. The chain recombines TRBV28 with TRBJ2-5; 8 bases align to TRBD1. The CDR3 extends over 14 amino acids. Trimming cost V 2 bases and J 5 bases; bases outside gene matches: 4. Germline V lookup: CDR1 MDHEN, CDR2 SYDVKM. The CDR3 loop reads CASSLLNRGETQYF. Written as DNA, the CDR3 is TGTGCCAGCAGTTTACTTAACAGGGGGGAGACCCAGTACTTC.

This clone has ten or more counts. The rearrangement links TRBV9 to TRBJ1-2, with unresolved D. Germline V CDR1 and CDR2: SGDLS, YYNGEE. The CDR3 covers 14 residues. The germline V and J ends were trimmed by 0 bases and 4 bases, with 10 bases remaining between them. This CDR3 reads CASSVGIEGYGYTF. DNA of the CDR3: TGTGCCAGCAGCGTAGGGATCGAGGGCTATGGCTACACCTTC.

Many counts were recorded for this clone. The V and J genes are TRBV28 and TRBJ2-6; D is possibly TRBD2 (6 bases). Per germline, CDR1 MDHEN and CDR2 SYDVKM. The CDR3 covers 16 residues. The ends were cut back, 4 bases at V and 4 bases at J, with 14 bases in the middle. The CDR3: CASSSSEGLGANVLTF. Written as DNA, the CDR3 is TGTGCCAGCAGTTCGTCGGAGGGGCTCGGGGCCAACGTCCTGACTTTC.

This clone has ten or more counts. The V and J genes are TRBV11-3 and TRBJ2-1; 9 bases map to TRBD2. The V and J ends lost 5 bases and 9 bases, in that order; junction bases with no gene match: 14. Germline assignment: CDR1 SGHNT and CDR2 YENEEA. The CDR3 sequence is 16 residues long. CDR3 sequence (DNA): TGTGCCAGCAGCCCTTTGGCGGGAGGGCCTGAGAGTGAGCAGTTCTTC. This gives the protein CASSPLAGGPESEQFF.

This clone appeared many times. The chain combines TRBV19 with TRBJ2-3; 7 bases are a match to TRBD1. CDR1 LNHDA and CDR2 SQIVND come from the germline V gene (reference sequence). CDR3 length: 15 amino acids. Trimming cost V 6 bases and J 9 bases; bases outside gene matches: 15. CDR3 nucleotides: TGTGCCAGTAGACCGCCGGGACAGACCACCTTGACGCAGTATTTT. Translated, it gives CASRPPGQTTLTQYF.

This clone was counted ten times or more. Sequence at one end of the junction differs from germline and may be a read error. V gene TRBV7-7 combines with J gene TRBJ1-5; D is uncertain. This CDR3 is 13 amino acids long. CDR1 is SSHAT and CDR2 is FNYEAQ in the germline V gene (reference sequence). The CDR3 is CASSWGENQPQHF. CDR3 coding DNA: TGTGCTAGCAGCTGGGGAGAGAATCAGCCCCAGCATTTT.

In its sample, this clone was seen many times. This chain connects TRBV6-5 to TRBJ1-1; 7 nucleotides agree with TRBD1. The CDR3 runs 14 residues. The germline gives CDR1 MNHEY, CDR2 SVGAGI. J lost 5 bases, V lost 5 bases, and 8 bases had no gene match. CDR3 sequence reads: CASSRAGGRTEAFF. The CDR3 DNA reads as TGTGCCAGCAGTAGGGCAGGGGGTAGGACTGAAGCTTTCTTT.

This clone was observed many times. The CDR3 protein is CASSSGLAGGPHNEQFF. The DNA of the CDR3 is TGCGCCAGCAGCTCGGGACTAGCGGGAGGGCCTCACAATGAGCAGTTCTTC. The rearrangement uses TRBV5-1 and TRBJ2-1; 16 nucleotides match TRBD2. The germline CDR1 and CDR2 sequences are SGHRS and YFSETQ. This CDR3 is 17 amino acids long. V shed 3 bases and J 5 bases; nucleotides not matched to a gene: 5.

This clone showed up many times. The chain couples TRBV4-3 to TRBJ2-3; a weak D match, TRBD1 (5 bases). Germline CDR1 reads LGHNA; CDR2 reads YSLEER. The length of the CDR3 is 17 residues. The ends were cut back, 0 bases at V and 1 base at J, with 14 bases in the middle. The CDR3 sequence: CASSQDDWGPGTDTQYF. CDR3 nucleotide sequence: TGCGCCAGCAGCCAAGACGATTGGGGCCCCGGCACAGATACGCAGTATTTT.